This TCR beta chain was retrieved from a study of CD8+ T cells in alopecia areata. As the sequencing template, cDNA was produced by extracting RNA and reverse transcribing it. Measured with immunoSEQ multiplex PCR; TCRdb has only the in-frame clones, and not every one. The sample shows a few hundred thousand clones, around 57% of them seen only once. This CDR3 comprises 13 residues. Germline values: CDR1 SQVTM, CDR2 ANQGSEA. Trimming removed 3 bases from V and 10 bases from J, with 18 bases in between. Treatment defined: oral pan-JAK inhibitor, 5-10 mg twice daily. Obtained from alopecia areata patients were lesional scalp punch biopsies along with peripheral blood.

The chain has TRBV29-1 and TRBJ1-1; D possibly corresponds to TRBD1 (6 bases). The source material was CD4+ T cells sorted from blood, sampled at week 4, from a patient treated with tofacitinib. This clonotype was sampled from a human donor with alopecia areata. The CDR3 region is CSVEYRGPRLAFF. CDR3 coding DNA: TGCAGCGTTGAGTATCGGGGGCCGCGTCTAGCTTTCTTT.